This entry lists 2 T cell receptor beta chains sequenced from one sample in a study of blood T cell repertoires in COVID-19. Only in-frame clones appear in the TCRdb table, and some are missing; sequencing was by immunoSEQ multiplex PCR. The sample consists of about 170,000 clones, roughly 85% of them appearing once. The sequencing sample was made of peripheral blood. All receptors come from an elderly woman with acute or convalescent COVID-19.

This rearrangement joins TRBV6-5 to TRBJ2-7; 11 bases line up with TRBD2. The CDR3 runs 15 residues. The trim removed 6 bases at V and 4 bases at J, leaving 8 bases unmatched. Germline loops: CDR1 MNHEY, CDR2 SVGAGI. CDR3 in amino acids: CASRKPGLAVYEQYF. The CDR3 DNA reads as TGTGCCAGCAGAAAACCGGGACTAGCGGTTTACGAGCAGTACTTC.

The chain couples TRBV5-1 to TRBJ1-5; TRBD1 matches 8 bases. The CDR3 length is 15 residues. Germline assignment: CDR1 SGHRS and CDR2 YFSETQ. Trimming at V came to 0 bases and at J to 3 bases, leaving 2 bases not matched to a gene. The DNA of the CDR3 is TGCGCCAGCAGCTTGGAGGGACAGGACAATCAGCCCCAGCATTTT. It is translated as CASSLEGQDNQPQHF.